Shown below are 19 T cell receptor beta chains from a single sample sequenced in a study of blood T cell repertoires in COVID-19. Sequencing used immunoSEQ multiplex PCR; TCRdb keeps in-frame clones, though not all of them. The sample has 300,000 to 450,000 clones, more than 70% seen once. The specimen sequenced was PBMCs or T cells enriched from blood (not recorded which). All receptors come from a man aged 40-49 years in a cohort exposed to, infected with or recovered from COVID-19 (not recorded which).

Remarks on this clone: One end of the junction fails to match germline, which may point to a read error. CDR3 in amino acids: CASSNSRVSNQPQHF. CDR3 coding DNA: TGTGCCAGCAGTAACTCACGGGTTAGCAATCAGCCCCAGCATTTT. The rearrangement links TRBV6-5 to TRBJ1-5; D not certain. Germline V gene sequence: CDR1 MNHEY, CDR2 SVGAGI. The CDR3 is made up of 15 amino acids.

The CDR3 region has the DNA TGCGCCAGCAGCACCGGACTAGCGGGAGTTGACATTCAGTACTTC. Translation gives CASSTGLAGVDIQYF. This chain connects TRBV5-1 to TRBJ2-4, with 13 bases aligning to TRBD2. Per the germline V gene, CDR1 is SGHRS and CDR2 is YFSETQ. This CDR3 has 15 residues. With V trimmed by 4 bases and J by 8 bases, 6 bases remained unmatched.

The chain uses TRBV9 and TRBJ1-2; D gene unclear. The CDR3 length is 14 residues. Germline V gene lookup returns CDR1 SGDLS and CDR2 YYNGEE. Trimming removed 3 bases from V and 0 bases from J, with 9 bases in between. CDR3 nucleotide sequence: TGTGCCAGCAGCGGCAGTGGTGCTAACTATGGCTACACCTTC. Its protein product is CASSGSGANYGYTF.

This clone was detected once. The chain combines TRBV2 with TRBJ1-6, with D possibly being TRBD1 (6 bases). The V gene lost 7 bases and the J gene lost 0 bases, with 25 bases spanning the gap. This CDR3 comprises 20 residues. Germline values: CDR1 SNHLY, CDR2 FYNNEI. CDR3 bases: TGTGCCAGCATTTCAGGGGTCTTACACCTGAGGAGCTCCTATAATTCACCCCTCCACTTT. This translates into CASISGVLHLRSSYNSPLHF.

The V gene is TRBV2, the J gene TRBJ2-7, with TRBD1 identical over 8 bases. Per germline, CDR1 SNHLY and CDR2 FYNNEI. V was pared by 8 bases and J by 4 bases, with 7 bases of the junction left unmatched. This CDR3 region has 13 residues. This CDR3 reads CASLPGQVYEQYF. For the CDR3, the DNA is TGTGCCAGCCTACCGGGACAGGTGTACGAGCAGTACTTC.

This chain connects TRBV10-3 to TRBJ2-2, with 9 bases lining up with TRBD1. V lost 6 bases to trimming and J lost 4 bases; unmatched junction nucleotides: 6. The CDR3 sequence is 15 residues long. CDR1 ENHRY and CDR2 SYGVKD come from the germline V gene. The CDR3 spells CAISSGQGGTGELFF. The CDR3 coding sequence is TGTGCCATCAGCTCGGGACAGGGTGGCACCGGGGAGCTGTTTTTT.

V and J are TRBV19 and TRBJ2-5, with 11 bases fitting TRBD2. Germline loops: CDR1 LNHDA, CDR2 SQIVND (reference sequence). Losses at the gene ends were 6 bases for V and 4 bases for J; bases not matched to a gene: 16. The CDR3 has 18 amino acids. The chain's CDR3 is CASSETSGIWPGRETQYF. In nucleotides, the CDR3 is TGTGCCAGTAGCGAGACTAGCGGGATTTGGCCCGGTCGAGAGACCCAGTACTTC.

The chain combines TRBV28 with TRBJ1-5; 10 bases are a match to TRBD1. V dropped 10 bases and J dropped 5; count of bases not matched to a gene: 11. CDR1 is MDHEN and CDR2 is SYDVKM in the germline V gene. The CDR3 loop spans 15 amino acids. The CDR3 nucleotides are TGTGCCACGGCCGGGACAGGGGCGGGGGATCAGCCCCAGCATTTT. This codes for CATAGTGAGDQPQHF.

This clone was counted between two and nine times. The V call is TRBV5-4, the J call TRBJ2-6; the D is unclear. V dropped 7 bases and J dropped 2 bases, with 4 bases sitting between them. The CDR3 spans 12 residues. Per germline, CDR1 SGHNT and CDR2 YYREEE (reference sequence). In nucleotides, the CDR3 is TGTGCCAGCGGGCCTGGGGCCAACGTCCTGACTTTC. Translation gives CASGPGANVLTF.

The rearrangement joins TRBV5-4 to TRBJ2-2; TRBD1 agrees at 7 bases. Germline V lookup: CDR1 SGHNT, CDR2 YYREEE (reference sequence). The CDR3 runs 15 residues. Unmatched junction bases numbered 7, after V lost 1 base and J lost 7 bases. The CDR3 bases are TGTGCCAGCAGCTTGACAGGGGTTAGGCACGGGGAGCTGTTTTTT. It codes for CASSLTGVRHGELFF.

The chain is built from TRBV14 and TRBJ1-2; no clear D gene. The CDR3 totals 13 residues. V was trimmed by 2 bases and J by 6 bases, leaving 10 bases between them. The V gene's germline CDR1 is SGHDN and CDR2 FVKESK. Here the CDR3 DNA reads TGTGCCAGCAGCCAACAGGCGAGAGATGGCTACACCTTC. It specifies CASSQQARDGYTF.

The CDR3 sequence is CASSPLRRGRDYNEQFF. The DNA for the CDR3 is TGCGCCAGCAGCCCCCTCCGCCGCGGGAGGGATTACAATGAGCAGTTCTTC. The chain employs TRBV5-1 and TRBJ2-1; 9 bases are a match to TRBD2. Trimming at V came to 4 bases and at J to 4 bases, leaving 12 bases not matched to a gene. Germline loops: CDR1 SGHRS, CDR2 YFSETQ. The length of the CDR3 is 17 residues.

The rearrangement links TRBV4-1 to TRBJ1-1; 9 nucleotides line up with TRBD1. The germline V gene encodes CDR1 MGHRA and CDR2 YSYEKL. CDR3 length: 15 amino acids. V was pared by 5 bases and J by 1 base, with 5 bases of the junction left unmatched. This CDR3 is CASSSPGQGNTEAFF. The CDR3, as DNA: TGCGCCAGCAGCAGCCCGGGACAGGGGAACACTGAAGCTTTCTTT.

Here the CDR3 DNA reads TGTGCCAGCAGCTTAGTTTTTGGGGTCCGCGGGAGGACGCAGTATTTT. Translation gives CASSLVFGVRGRTQYF. The rearrangement links TRBV7-2 to TRBJ2-3, with 8 bases that match TRBD2. Germline loops: CDR1 SGHTA, CDR2 FQGNSA. The CDR3 has 16 residues. The J segment lost 9 bases and the V segment lost 1 base, leaving 12 bases of the junction unmatched.

The CDR3 spells CASSPPQGGRPNNEQFF. The CDR3 nucleotides read TGTGCCAGCTCACCACCGCAGGGCGGGAGACCGAACAATGAGCAGTTCTTC. The V call is TRBV18, the J call TRBJ2-1; TRBD2 matches 7 bases. The CDR3 runs 17 residues. Trimming removed 0 bases from V and 5 bases from J; junction bases left unmatched: 10. CDR1 is KGHSH, CDR2 LQKENI, per germline.

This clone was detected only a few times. The CDR3: CASRVTGGGNSPLHF. For the CDR3, the DNA is TGTGCCAGCAGAGTAACAGGGGGCGGCAATTCACCCCTCCACTTT. The chain is built from TRBV28 and TRBJ1-6, with 9 bases identical to TRBD1. The CDR3 runs to 15 residues. CDR1 is MDHEN and CDR2 is SYDVKM in the germline V gene. Trimming at V came to 6 bases and at J to 7 bases, leaving 7 bases not matched to a gene.

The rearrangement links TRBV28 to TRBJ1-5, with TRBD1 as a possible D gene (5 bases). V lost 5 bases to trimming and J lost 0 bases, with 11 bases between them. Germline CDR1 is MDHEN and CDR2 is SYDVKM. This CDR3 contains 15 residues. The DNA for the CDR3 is TGTGCCAGCAGTCCTGGGGGGTATAGCAATCAGCCCCAGCATTTT. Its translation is CASSPGGYSNQPQHF. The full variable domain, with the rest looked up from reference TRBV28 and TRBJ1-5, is DVKVTQSSRYLVKRTGEKVFLECVQDMDHENMFWYRQDPGLGLRLIYFSYDVKMKEKGDIPEGYSVSREKKERFSLILESASTNQTSMYLCASSPGGYSNQPQHFGDGTRLSIL.

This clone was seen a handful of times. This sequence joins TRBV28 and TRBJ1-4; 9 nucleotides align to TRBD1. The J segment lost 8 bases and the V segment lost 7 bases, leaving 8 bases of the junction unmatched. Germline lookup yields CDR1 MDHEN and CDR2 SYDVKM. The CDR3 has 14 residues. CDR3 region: CASTPGQGSEKLFF. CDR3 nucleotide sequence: TGTGCCAGCACCCCGGGACAGGGTAGCGAAAAACTGTTTTTT.

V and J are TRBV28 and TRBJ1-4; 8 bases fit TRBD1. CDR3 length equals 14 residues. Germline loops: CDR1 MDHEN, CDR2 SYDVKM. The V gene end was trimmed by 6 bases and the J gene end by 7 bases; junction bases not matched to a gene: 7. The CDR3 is CASRRTGTGEKLFF. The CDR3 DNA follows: TGTGCCAGCAGGCGGACAGGGACAGGTGAAAAACTGTTTTTT.